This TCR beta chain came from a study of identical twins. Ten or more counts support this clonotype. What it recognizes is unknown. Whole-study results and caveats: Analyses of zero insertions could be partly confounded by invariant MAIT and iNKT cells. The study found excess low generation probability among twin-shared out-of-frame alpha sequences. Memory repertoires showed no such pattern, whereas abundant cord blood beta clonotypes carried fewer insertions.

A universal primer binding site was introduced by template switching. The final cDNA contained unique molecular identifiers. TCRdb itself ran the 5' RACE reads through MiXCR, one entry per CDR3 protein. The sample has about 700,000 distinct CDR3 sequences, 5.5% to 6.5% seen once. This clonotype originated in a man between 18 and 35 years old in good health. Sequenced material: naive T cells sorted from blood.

The CDR3 is CASKGRVAPDTQYF. The CDR3 coding sequence is TGTGCCAGCAAGGGCAGGGTAGCTCCTGATACGCAGTATTTT. V is TRBV27 and J is TRBJ2-3; maybe TRBD1 (5 bases). Germline loops: CDR1 MNHEY, CDR2 SMNVEV (reference sequence). V gave up 7 bases and J gave up 6 bases, with 17 bases separating them. The CDR3 contains 14 residues.